This T cell receptor (beta chain) was sequenced in a study of blood T cell repertoires in COVID-19. Study-wide context: Collection of acute and convalescent COVID-19 samples took place in the United States, Italy and Spain.

This clone was recorded once. Assay: immunoSEQ multiplex PCR; the TCRdb copy retains only in-frame clones and omits some. In the table there are about 120,000 clones, roughly four fifths of which are singletons. Trimming stripped 4 bases from V and 0 bases from J, with 8 bases between. This CDR3 has 14 residues. Germline V gene sequence: CDR1 SGHTS, CDR2 YDEGEE. The clonotype originates from a human donor in a cohort sampled during active COVID-19. The rearrangement joins TRBV5-8 to TRBJ1-5, with unresolved D. Sequences were obtained from peripheral blood. In DNA form, the CDR3 reads TGTGCCAGCAGCGACGGGTATAGCAATCAGCCCCAGCATTTT. This gives the protein CASSDGYSNQPQHF.